This T cell receptor (beta chain) is from a study of cytotoxic CD8 clonotypes in ibrutinib-treated CLL. The study, taken as a whole, reports: Once treatment began, public clonotypes, which were uncommon, contracted or stayed stable.

The repertoire was sequenced with immunoSEQ multiplex PCR; TCRdb's copy has only in-frame clones and lacks some. The sample has approximately 320,000 clones, 67% seen once. On this clone itself: Its antigen remains unknown.

The CDR3 loop spans 13 amino acids. From germline, CDR1 is SGHTA and CDR2 FQGNSA. V shed 7 bases and J shed 1 base, with 9 bases lying between them. V gene TRBV7-2 combines with J gene TRBJ2-3; possible D gene TRBD1, 6 bases. This sequence was found in a human donor with chronic lymphocytic leukemia. The sequenced sample was PBMCs, obtained after 36 months of ibrutinib treatment. This CDR3 reads CASTNRGTDTQYF. CDR3 nucleotides: TGTGCCAGCACCAACAGGGGCACAGATACGCAGTATTTT.